These T cell receptor beta chains were read from a single sample in a study of siplizumab effects on memory and regulatory T cells. The protocol was immunoSEQ multiplex PCR, while the TCRdb copy is restricted to in-frame clones and leaves out a portion. Found here are roughly 69,000 clones, around 78% of them singletons; the top ten hold about 3.5%. Sequencing was performed on memory CD4+ T cells sorted from blood. These receptors were collected from a human donor in good health. CDR3s include the opening cysteine and the closing phenylalanine or tryptophan. Fields, in order: CDR3 protein, CDR3 DNA, D gene, clone size, V gene, J gene, CDR3 length. A D gene is named only where the DNA matches it firmly. Clone size is shown for a subset of rows, as once, few, many or a class of expanded clone.

cdr3_aa: CASSSPGTVQETQYF
cdr3_nt: TGTGCCAGCAGTTCTCCAGGGACAGTCCAAGAGACCCAGTACTTC
d_call: TRBD1
clone_size: .
v_call: TRBV6-6
j_call: TRBJ2-5
cdr3_length: 15

cdr3_aa: CASSLAGIDNSPLHF
cdr3_nt: TGCGCCAGCAGCTTGGCGGGGATAGACAATTCACCCCTCCACTTT
d_call: .
clone_size: .
v_call: TRBV5-1
j_call: TRBJ1-6
cdr3_length: 15

cdr3_aa: CASSLSRGGYGYTF
cdr3_nt: TGTGCCAGCAGCCTCTCCAGGGGCGGATATGGCTACACCTTC
d_call: .
clone_size: .
v_call: TRBV7-2
j_call: TRBJ1-2
cdr3_length: 14

cdr3_aa: CASRTTGYGYTF
cdr3_nt: TGTGCCAGCAGAACCACAGGGTATGGCTACACCTTC
d_call: .
clone_size: .
v_call: TRBV6-1
j_call: TRBJ1-2
cdr3_length: 12

cdr3_aa: CSVVGSADTQYF
cdr3_nt: TGCAGCGTTGTAGGTTCTGCAGATACGCAGTATTTT
d_call: .
clone_size: .
v_call: TRBV29-1
j_call: TRBJ2-3
cdr3_length: 12

cdr3_aa: CASTPHRGWYGYTF
cdr3_nt: TGTGCCAGCACCCCGCACCGGGGATGGTATGGCTACACCTTC
d_call: .
clone_size: .
v_call: TRBV6-5
j_call: TRBJ1-2
cdr3_length: 14

cdr3_aa: CASSLRPTSGTSTDTQYF
cdr3_nt: TGTGCCAGCAGCTTACGCCCCACTAGCGGAACAAGCACAGATACGCAGTATTTT
d_call: TRBD2
clone_size: .
v_call: TRBV7-2
j_call: TRBJ2-3
cdr3_length: 18

cdr3_aa: CASSLGTGALQETQYF
cdr3_nt: TGTGCCAGCAGCTTGGGAACCGGGGCTCTCCAAGAGACCCAGTACTTC
d_call: .
clone_size: once
v_call: TRBV5-6
j_call: TRBJ2-5
cdr3_length: 16

cdr3_aa: CASSLDLNQPQHF
cdr3_nt: TGTGCCAGCAGCTTAGATTTGAATCAGCCCCAGCATTTT
d_call: .
clone_size: .
v_call: TRBV11-2
j_call: TRBJ1-5
cdr3_length: 13

cdr3_aa: CAAATGPSTDTQYF
cdr3_nt: TGCGCCGCCGCCACAGGGCCTAGCACAGATACGCAGTATTTT
d_call: .
clone_size: .
v_call: TRBV5-1
j_call: TRBJ2-3
cdr3_length: 14

cdr3_aa: CASSQGRSNEKLFF
cdr3_nt: TGTGCCAGCAGCCAAGGGCGGTCTAATGAAAAACTGTTTTTT
d_call: .
clone_size: .
v_call: TRBV4-2
j_call: TRBJ1-4
cdr3_length: 14

cdr3_aa: CSVYPTGNDGSYEQYF
cdr3_nt: TGCAGCGTTTACCCTACAGGGAATGATGGCTCCTACGAGCAGTACTTC
d_call: .
clone_size: .
v_call: TRBV29-1
j_call: TRBJ2-7
cdr3_length: 16

cdr3_aa: CASSEASPDRLSGNTIYF
cdr3_nt: TGTGCCAGCAGTGAAGCATCGCCGGACAGGCTCTCTGGAAACACCATATATTTT
d_call: TRBD1
clone_size: .
v_call: TRBV6-1
j_call: TRBJ1-3
cdr3_length: 18

cdr3_aa: CASNPRGPHEQFF
cdr3_nt: TGTGCCAGCAACCCCAGGGGGCCTCATGAGCAGTTCTTC
d_call: TRBD1
clone_size: once
v_call: TRBV7-8
j_call: TRBJ2-1
cdr3_length: 13

cdr3_aa: CASSPLGGTQYF
cdr3_nt: TGTGCCAGCTCACCACTGGGCGGGACCCAGTACTTC
d_call: .
clone_size: .
v_call: TRBV18
j_call: TRBJ2-5
cdr3_length: 12

cdr3_aa: CASSIWTSGASEKLFF
cdr3_nt: TGTGCCAGTAGTATATGGACATCCGGGGCTAGTGAAAAACTGTTTTTT
d_call: .
clone_size: .
v_call: TRBV19
j_call: TRBJ1-4
cdr3_length: 16